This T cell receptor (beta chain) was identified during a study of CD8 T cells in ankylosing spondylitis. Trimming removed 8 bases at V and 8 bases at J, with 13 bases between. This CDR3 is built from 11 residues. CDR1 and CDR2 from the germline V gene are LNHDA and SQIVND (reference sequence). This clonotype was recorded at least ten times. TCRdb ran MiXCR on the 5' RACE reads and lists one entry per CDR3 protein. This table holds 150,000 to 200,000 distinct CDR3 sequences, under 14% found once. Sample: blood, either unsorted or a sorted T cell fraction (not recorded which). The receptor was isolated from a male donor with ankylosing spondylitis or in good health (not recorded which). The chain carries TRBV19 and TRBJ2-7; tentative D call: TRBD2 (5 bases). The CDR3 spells CASQHSGKQYF. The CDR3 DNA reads TGTGCCAGTCAACACAGCGGCAAGCAGTACTTC.